Only one count was recorded for the clone carrying this TCR beta chain. Its specificity is unknown. The data belong to a study of PD-1 blockade in classical Hodgkin lymphoma. Overall study: Patients were dosed intravenously with nivolumab at 3 mg/kg every 2 weeks.

Indicated time point: cycle 4 day 1 (C4D1), after five to seven weeks of nivolumab. Every one of the patients relapsed after autologous stem cell transplantation (brentuximab vedotin exposure was variable). Best responses included complete response and partial response; otherwise, the best response was progressive disease. Findings and caveats of the study: TCR diversity at baseline was reported to be reduced in newly diagnosed patients relative to healthy donors. Compared with baseline, CD4+ but not CD8+ TCR diversity had risen significantly by C4D1.

Germline CDR1 is MDHEN and CDR2 is SYDVKM. The CDR3 runs 14 residues. The germline V and J ends were trimmed by 7 bases and 5 bases, with 15 bases remaining between them. Sequenced by immunoSEQ multiplex PCR; TCRdb stores in-frame clones only, minus some. The sample has tens of thousands of clones; 70% to 80% are singletons. The specimen was peripheral blood mononuclear cells (PBMCs), collected before the fourth cycle of nivolumab. V and J are TRBV28 and TRBJ1-5, with no clear D. The source is a human donor with classical Hodgkin lymphoma. Here the CDR3 DNA reads TGTGCCAGCAATCTCGGCGGGTCCTATCAGCCCCAGCATTTT. Encoded protein: CASNLGGSYQPQHF.